The TCR beta chain under discussion was sequenced for a study of shared clonotypes between healthy human individuals. Study findings and constraints: Generally, naive subsets (rather than memory subsets) showed larger estimated richness.

This clone was seen once. Its antigen remains unknown. TCRdb's table, derived via immunoSEQ multiplex PCR, lists solely in-frame clones and lacks some. The top ten hold over 35% of the sample, which has approximately 95,000 clones, 65% to 70% seen once. Germline-derived CDR1 and CDR2 are MNHNY and SVGAGI (reference sequence). The CDR3 length is 12 residues. V gave up 7 bases and J gave up 2 bases, with 7 bases separating them. Source material: memory CD8+ T cells sorted from blood. Subset denoted: CD45RO+ cells pooled with CCR7-negative TemRA cells. This clonotype was sampled from a man aged 30-40 years in good health. The chain recombines TRBV6-6 with TRBJ2-3; D unresolved. CDR3 sequence (DNA): TGTGCCAGCAACGAGTACACAGATACGCAGTATTTT. This translates into CASNEYTDTQYF.